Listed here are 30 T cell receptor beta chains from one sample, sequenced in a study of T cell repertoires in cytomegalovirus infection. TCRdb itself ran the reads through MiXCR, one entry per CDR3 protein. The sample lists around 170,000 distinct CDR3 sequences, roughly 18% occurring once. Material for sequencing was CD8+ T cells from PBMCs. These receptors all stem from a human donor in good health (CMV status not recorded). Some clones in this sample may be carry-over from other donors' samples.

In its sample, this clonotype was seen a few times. This chain's CDR3 is CASSLQLWGKEKLFF. The CDR3, as DNA: TGTGCCAGCAGTTTACAATTGTGGGGAAAGGAAAAACTGTTTTTT. The chain links TRBV28 to TRBJ1-4, with D hard to call. Germline CDR1 reads MDHEN; CDR2 reads SYDVKM. The V gene lost 2 bases and the J gene lost 8 bases, with 15 bases spanning the gap. The CDR3 covers 15 residues. The full variable domain, completed using reference TRBV28 and TRBJ1-4, is DVKVTQSSRYLVKRTGEKVFLECVQDMDHENMFWYRQDPGLGLRLIYFSYDVKMKEKGDIPEGYSVSREKKERFSLILESASTNQTSMYLCASSLQLWGKEKLFFGSGTQLSVL.

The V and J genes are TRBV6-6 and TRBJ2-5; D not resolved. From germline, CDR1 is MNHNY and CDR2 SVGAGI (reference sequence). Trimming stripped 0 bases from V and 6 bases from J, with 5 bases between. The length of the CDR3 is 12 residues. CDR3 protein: CASSYSGKTQYF. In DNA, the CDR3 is TGTGCCAGCAGTTACTCCGGCAAGACCCAGTACTTC.

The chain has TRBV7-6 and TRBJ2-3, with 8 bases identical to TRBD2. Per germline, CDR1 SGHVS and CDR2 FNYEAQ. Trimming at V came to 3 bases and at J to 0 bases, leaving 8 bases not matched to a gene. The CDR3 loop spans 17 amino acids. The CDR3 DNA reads TGTGCCAGCAGCTTGGGACTAGTGGGAGATAGCACAGATACGCAGTATTTT. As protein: CASSLGLVGDSTDTQYF.

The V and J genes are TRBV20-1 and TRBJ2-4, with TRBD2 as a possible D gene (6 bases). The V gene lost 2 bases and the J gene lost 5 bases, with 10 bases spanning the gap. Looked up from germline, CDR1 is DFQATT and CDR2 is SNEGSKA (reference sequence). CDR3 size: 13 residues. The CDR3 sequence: CSARRRGENIQYF. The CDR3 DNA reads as TGCAGTGCTAGACGGCGGGGAGAAAACATTCAGTACTTC.

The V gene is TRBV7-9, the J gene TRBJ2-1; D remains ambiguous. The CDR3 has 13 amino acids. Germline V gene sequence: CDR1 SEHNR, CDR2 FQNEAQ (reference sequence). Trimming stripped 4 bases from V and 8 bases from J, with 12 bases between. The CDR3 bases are TGTGCCAGCAGCTCGGCCCAGTCGGATGAGCAGTTCTTC. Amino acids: CASSSAQSDEQFF.

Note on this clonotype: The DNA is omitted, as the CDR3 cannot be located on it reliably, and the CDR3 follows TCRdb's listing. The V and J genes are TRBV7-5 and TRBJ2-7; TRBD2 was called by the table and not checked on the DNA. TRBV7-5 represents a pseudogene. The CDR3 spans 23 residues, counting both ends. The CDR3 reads CISVPEAAVRGQRTSGGTYEQYF.

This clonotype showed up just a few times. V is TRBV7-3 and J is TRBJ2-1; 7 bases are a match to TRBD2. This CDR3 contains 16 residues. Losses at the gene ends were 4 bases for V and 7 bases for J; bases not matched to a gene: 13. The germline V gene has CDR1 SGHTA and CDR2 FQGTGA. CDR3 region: CASSSRTSLRQNEQFF. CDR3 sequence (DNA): TGTGCCAGCAGCTCAAGGACTAGTCTCAGGCAGAATGAGCAGTTCTTC. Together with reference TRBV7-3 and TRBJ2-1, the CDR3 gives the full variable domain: GAGVSQTPSNKVTEKGKYVELRCDPISGHTALYWYRQSLGQGPEFLIYFQGTGAADDSGLPNDRFFAVRPEGSVSTLKIQRTERGDSAVYLCASSSRTSLRQNEQFFGPGTRLTVL.

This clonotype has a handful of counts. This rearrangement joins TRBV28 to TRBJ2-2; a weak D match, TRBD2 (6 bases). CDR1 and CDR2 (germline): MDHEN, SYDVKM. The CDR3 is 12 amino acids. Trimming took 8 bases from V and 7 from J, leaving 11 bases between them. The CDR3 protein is CASGRTYGELFF. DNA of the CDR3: TGTGCCAGCGGGAGGACGTACGGGGAGCTGTTTTTT. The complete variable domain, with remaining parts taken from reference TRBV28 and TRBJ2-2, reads DVKVTQSSRYLVKRTGEKVFLECVQDMDHENMFWYRQDPGLGLRLIYFSYDVKMKEKGDIPEGYSVSREKKERFSLILESASTNQTSMYLCASGRTYGELFFGEGSRLTVL.

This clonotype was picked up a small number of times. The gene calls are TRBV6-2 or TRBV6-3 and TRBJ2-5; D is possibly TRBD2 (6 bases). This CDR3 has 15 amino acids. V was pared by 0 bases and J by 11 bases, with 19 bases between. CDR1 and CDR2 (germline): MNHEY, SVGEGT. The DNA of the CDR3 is TGTGCCAGCAGTTACTCGACGAGCGGGTCGTCGGCGCAGTACTTC. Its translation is CASSYSTSGSSAQYF.

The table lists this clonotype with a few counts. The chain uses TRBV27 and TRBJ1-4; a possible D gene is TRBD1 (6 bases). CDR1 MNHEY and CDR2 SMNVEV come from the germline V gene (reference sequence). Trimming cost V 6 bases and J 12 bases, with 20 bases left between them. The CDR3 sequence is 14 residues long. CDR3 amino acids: CASSKDRWVRELFF. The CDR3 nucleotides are TGTGCCAGCAGCAAGGACAGATGGGTGAGGGAACTGTTTTTT.

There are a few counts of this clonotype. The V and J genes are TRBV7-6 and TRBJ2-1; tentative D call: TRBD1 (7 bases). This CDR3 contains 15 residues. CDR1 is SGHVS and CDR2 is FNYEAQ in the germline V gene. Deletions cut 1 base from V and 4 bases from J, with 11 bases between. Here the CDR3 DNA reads TGTGCCAGCAGCTTAGAGACAGGGAGGTACAATGAGCAGTTCTTC. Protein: CASSLETGRYNEQFF.

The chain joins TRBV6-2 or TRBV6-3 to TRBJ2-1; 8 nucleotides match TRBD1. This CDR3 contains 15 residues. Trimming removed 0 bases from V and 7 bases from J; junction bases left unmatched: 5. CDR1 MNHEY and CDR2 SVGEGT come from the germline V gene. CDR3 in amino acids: CASSYSPQGANEQFF. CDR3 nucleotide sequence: TGTGCCAGCAGTTACTCCCCCCAGGGGGCAAATGAGCAGTTCTTC.

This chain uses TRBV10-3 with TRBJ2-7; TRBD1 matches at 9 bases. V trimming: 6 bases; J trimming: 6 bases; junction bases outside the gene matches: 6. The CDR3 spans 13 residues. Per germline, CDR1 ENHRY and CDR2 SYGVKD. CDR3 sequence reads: CAIRGQGISEQYF. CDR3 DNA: TGTGCCATCAGAGGACAGGGGATAAGCGAGCAGTACTTC.

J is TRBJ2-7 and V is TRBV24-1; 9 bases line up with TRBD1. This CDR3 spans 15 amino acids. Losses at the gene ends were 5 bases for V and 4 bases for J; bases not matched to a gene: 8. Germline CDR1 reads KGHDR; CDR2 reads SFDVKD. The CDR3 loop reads CATSAPGQGDYEQYF. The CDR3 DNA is TGTGCCACCAGTGCACCGGGACAGGGAGATTACGAGCAGTACTTC.

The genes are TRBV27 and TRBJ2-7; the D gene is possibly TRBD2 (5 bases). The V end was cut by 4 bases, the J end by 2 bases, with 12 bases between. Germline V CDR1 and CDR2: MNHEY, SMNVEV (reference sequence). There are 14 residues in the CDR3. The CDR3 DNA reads TGTGCCAGCAGTTATCGAAGGACTCCCTACGAGCAGTACTTC. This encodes CASSYRRTPYEQYF.

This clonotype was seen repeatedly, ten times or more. The CDR3 nucleotides are TGTGCCAGCAGTGCCGCCCAGGGGGCTCATCAGCCCCAGCATTTT. Protein sequence: CASSAAQGAHQPQHF. V gene TRBV12-3 or TRBV12-4 combines with J gene TRBJ1-5; TRBD1 agrees at 8 bases. After removal of 5 bases from V and 5 bases from J, the junction contained 8 bases not matched to a gene. The CDR3 contains 15 residues.

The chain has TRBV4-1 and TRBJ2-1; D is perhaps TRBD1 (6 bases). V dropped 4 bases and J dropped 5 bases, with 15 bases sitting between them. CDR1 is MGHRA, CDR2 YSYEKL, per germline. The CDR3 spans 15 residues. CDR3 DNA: TGCGCCAGCAGCCGAGCAAGGGACACTAACAATGAGCAGTTCTTC. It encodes CASSRARDTNNEQFF.

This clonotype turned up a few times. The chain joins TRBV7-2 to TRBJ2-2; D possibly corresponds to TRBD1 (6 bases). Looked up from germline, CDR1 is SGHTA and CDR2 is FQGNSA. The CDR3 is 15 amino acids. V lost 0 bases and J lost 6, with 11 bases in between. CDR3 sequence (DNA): TGTGCCAGCAGCTTAGCGGGGGCGAGGGCCGGGGAGCTGTTTTTT. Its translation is CASSLAGARAGELFF.

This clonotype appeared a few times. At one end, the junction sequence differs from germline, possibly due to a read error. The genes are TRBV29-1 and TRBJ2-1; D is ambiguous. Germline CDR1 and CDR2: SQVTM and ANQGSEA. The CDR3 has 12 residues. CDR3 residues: CSVEGYYNEQFF. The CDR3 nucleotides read TGCAGCGTAGAAGGATATTACAATGAGCAGTTCTTC.

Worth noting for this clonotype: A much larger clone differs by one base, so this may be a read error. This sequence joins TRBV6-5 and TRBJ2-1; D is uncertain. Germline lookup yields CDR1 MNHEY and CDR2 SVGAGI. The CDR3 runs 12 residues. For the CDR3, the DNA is TGTGCCCGCAGAACAAAGTACAATGAGCAGTTCTTC. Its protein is CARRTKYNEQFF.

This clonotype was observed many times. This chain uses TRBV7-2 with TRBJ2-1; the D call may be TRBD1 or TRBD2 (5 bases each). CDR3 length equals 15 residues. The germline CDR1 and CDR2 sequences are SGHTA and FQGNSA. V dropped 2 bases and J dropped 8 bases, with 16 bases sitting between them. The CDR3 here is CASSLIGMGVHEQFF. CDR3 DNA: TGTGCCAGCAGCTTAATCGGGATGGGGGTCCATGAGCAGTTCTTC.

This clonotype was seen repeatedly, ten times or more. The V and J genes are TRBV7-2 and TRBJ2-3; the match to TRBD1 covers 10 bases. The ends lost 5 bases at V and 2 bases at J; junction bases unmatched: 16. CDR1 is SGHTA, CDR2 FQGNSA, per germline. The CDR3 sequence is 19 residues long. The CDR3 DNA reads TGTGCCAGCAGCCACGACCATCCCGGGACAGGGGACCCCACAGATACGCAGTATTTT. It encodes CASSHDHPGTGDPTDTQYF.

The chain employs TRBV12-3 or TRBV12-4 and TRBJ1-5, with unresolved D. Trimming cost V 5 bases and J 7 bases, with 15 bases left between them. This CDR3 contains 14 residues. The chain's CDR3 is CASSPEGSGQPQHF. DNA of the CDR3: TGTGCCAGCAGTCCAGAGGGCAGCGGACAGCCCCAGCATTTT.

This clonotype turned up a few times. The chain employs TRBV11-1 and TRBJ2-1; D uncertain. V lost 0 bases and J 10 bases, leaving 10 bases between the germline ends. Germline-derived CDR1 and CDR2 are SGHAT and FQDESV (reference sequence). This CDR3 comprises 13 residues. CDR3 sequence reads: CASSLALESEQFF. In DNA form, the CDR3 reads TGTGCCAGCAGCTTAGCGCTCGAAAGCGAGCAGTTCTTC. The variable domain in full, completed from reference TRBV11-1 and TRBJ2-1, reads EAEVAQSPRYKITEKSQAVAFWCDPISGHATLYWYRQILGQGPELLVQFQDESVVDDSQLPKDRFSAERLKGVDSTLKIQPAELGDSAMYLCASSLALESEQFFGPGTRLTVL.

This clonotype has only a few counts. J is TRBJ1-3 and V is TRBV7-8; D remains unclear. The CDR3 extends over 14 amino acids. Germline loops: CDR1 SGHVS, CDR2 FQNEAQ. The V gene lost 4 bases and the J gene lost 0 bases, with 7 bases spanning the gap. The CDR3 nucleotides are TGTGCCAGCAGCTCACCGGGCTCTGGAAACACCATATATTTT. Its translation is CASSSPGSGNTIYF. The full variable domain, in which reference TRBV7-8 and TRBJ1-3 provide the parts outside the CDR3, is GAGVSQSPRYKVAKRGQDVALRCDPISGHVSLFWYQQALGQGPEFLTYFQNEAQLDKSGLPSDRFFAERPEGSVSTLKIQRTQQEDSAVYLCASSSPGSGNTIYFGEGSWLTVV.

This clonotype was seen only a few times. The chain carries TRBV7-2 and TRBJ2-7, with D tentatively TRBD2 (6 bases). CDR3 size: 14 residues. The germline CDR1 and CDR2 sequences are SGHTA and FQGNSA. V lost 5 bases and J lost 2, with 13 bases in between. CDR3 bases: TGTGCCAGCAGCCCCGGGACTTATGCCTACGAGCAGTACTTC. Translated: CASSPGTYAYEQYF.

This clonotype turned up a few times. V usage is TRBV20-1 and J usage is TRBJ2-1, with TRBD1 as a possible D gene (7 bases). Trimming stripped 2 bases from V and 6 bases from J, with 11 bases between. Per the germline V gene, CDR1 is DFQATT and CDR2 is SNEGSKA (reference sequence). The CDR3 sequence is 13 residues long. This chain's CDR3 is CSARNRGGNEQFF. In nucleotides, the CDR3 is TGCAGTGCTAGAAACAGGGGAGGCAATGAGCAGTTCTTC.

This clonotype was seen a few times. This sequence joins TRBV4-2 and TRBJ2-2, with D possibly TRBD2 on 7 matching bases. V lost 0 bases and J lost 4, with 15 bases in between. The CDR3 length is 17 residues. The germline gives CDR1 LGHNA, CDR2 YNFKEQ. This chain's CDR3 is CASSQEGGGPRTGELFF. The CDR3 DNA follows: TGTGCCAGCAGCCAAGAAGGGGGAGGGCCCCGCACCGGGGAGCTGTTTTTT.

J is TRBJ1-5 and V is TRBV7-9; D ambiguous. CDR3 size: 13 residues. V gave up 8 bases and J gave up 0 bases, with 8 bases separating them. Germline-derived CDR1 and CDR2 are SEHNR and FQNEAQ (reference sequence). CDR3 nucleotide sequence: TGTGCCAGCTCGACAAATAGCAATCAGCCCCAGCATTTT. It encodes CASSTNSNQPQHF. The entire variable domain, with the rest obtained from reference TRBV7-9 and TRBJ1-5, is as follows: DTGVSQNPRHKITKRGQNVTFRCDPISEHNRLYWYRQTLGQGPEFLTYFQNEAQLEKSRLLSDRFSAERPKGSFSTLEIQRTEQGDSAMYLCASSTNSNQPQHFGDGTRLSIL.

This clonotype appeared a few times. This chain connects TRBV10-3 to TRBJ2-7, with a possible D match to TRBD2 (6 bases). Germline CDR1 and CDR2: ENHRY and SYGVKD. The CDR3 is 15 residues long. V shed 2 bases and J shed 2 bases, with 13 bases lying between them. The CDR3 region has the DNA TGTGCCATCAGTGAGACTAGCCGTGGACCCTACGAGCAGTACTTC. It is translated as CAISETSRGPYEQYF.